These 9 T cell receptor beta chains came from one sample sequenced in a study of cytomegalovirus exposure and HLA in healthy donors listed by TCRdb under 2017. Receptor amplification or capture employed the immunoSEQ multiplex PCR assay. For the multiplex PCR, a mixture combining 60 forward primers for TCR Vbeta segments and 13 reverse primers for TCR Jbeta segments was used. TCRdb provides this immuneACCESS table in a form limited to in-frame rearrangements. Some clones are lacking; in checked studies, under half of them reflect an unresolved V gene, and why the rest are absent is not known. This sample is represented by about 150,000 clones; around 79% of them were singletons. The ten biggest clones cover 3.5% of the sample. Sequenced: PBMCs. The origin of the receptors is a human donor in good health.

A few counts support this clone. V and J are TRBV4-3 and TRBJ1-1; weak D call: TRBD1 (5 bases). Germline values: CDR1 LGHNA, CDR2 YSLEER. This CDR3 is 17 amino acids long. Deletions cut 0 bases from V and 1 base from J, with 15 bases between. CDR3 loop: CASSQDAEQTANTEAFF. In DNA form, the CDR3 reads TGCGCCAGCAGCCAAGATGCCGAGCAGACAGCGAACACTGAAGCTTTCTTT.

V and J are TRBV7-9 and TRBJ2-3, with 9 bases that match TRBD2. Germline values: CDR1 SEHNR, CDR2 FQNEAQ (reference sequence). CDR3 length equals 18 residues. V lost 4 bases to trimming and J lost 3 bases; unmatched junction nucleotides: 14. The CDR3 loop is CASSSKAGGLAGTDTQYF. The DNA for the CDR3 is TGTGCCAGCAGCTCTAAAGCGGGAGGTTTGGCTGGGACAGATACGCAGTATTTT.

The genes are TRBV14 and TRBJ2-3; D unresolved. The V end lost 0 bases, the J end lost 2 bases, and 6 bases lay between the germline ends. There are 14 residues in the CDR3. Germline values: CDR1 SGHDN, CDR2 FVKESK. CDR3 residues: CASSQDIYTDTQYF. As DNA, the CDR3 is TGTGCCAGCAGCCAAGATATTTACACAGATACGCAGTATTTT.

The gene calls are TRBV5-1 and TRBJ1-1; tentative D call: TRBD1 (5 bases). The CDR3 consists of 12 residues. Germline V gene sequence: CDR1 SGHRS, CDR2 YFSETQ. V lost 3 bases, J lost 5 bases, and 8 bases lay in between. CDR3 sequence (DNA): TGCGCCAGCAGCTGGGAGGGGACTGAAGCTTTCTTT. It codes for CASSWEGTEAFF.

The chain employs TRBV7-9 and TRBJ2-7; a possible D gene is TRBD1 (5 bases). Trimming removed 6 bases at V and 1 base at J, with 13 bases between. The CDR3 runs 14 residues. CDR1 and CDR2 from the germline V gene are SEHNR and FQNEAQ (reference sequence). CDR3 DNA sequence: TGTGCCAGCAGTTCCAGGGAAAGGTCCTACGAGCAGTACTTC. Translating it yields CASSSRERSYEQYF.

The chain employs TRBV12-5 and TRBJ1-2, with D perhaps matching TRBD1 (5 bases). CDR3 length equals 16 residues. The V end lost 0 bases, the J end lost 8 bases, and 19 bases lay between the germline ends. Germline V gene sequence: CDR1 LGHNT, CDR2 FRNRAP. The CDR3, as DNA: TGTGCTAGTGGTTTGGTACGGTCAGGGATCCAAGAAGGCTACACCTTC. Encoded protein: CASGLVRSGIQEGYTF. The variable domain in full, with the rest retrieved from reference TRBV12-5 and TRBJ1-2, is DARVTQTPRHKVTEMGQEVTMRCQPILGHNTVFWYRQTMMQGLELLAYFRNRAPLDDSGMPKDRFSAEMPDATLATLKIQPSEPRDSAVYFCASGLVRSGIQEGYTFGSGTRLTVV.

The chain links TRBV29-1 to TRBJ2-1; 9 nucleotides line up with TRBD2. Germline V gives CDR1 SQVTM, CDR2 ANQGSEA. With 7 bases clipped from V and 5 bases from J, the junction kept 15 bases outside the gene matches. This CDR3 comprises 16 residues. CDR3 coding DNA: TGCAGCGCATCAGACCTTAAGAGCGGGAGGAACAATGAGCAGTTCTTC. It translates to CSASDLKSGRNNEQFF.

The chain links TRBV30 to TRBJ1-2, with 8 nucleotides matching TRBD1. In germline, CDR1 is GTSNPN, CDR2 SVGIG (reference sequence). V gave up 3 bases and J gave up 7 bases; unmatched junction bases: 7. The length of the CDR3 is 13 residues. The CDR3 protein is CAWRGGQGRGYTF. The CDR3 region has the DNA TGTGCCTGGAGGGGAGGACAGGGCCGTGGCTACACCTTC.

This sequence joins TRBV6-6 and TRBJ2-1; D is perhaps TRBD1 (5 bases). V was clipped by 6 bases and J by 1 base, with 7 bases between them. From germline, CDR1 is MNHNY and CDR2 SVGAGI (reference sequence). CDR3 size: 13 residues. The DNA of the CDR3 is TGTGCCAGCAGAGACAGATCCTACAATGAGCAGTTCTTC. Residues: CASRDRSYNEQFF.